This T cell receptor (beta chain) emerged from a study of blood T cell repertoires in COVID-19 (dated by TCRdb to 2019 to 2021). With respect to the entire study: The collaborator samples originated in the United States, Italy and Spain and spanned the acute and convalescent phases of COVID-19. The material from the prospective study consisted of cDNA or gDNA derived from T cells, B-cell-depleted T cells, or PBMCs. A freely available public database, intended as a resource for researchers studying the immune response to SARS-CoV-2, is where the repertoires were released. Deeply sampled blood TCRbeta repertoires from subjects exposed to, actively infected with, or recovered from COVID-19 were included in the dataset. A de-identified subject ID, COVID-19 status, age in years and sex were almost always included in the sample metadata. The samples were drawn from two sources: the first 160 participants of the ongoing ImmuneRACE study, and fewer than 1,500 subjects contributed by 6 global collaborators. Where available, HLA class I and class II types were obtained from metadata supplied by the sample provider rather than from assay-based typing. General findings and caveats noted by the study authors: How much clinical and demographic metadata was included differed by source and by participant, and the metadata was provided uncurated.

Another Seattle source contributed samples from volunteer blood donors who had recovered from COVID-19. Collaborating institutions collected whole blood in K2EDTA tubes following their own protocols. For TCRbeta analysis, collaborators shipped samples as frozen whole blood, isolated PBMCs, or DNA extracted from either of those sample types. The immunoSEQ Assay, a bias-controlled multiplex PCR, was used to amplify TCRbeta CDR3 regions from genomic DNA. The original methods were these. Within the assay, amplification of reference gene primers was used to estimate how many nucleated cells each sample contained. To quantify the absolute abundance of each unique TCRbeta CDR3 rearrangement, sequence reads were collapsed and filtered. For each sample, productive Simpson clonality was calculated as the square root of Simpson's diversity index over productive rearrangements. TCRdb mirrors the immuneACCESS table, restricted to in-frame sequences. Some clones are absent from its copies; in checked studies, under half trace to an unresolved V gene, and the reason for the others is unknown. V, J and clone size are taken as reported in that table, and D and trimming were inferred from the DNA itself. This sample comprises more than 300,000 clones, roughly 90% of them detected only once. The top ten clonotypes cover about 6% of the sample.

Of note for this clone: The target of this receptor is not known. Per-base quality was not reported, and no clone a single base away is much larger than it.

The CDR3 has 17 amino acids, counting the end cysteine and phenylalanine. Just CDR3 DNA is preserved here, 51 bases in frame from base 1. The germline V gene (reference sequence) sets CDR1 to MNHEY and CDR2 to SMNVEV. The trim is 5 bases for V and 0 bases for J, with a gap of 19 bases between the germline ends. Source material: peripheral blood. The chain uses TRBV27 and TRBJ1-1, with no confident D gene call. This clonotype originated in a man aged 18 to 29 who had recovered from COVID-19. The nucleotide sequence is TGTGCCAGCAGTCTCTGGGCACCCGACCCTATGAACACTGAAGCTTTCTTT. The resulting protein is CASSLWAPDPMNTEAFF.